These 24 T cell receptor beta chains came from one sample sequenced in a study of T cell responses to AZD1222 COVID-19 vaccine. Clones were read by immunoSEQ multiplex PCR, and TCRdb kept only the in-frame ones, dropping some. The sample has about 80,000 clones; 80% to 90% are singletons. Material: peripheral blood, obtained 28 days after the second AZD1222 dose. The receptors here all came from an adult who received the AZD1222 COVID-19 vaccine.

This sequence joins TRBV9 and TRBJ2-2; 8 bases are a match to TRBD1. In germline, CDR1 is SGDLS, CDR2 YYNGEE. V was clipped by 1 base and J by 0 bases; unmatched bases: 11. The CDR3 is 19 amino acids. The CDR3 sequence: CASSVNPPETGANTGELFF. The CDR3 DNA is TGTGCCAGCAGCGTAAATCCCCCCGAGACAGGGGCGAACACCGGGGAGCTGTTTTTT.

The gene calls are TRBV7-9 and TRBJ2-5, with D perhaps TRBD2 (6 bases). This CDR3 has 13 amino acids. Germline V gene data show CDR1 as SEHNR and CDR2 as FQNEAQ (reference sequence). Trimming took 3 bases from V and 5 from J, leaving 10 bases between them. CDR3 region: CASSLGGWETQYF. The CDR3 DNA reads TGTGCCAGCAGCTTGGGGGGATGGGAGACCCAGTACTTC.

This chain connects TRBV3-1 (or the pseudogene TRBV3-2) to TRBJ1-2; D is unclear. Deletions cut 8 bases from V and 0 bases from J, with 10 bases between. Germline assignment: CDR1 LGHDT and CDR2 YNNKEL (reference sequence). The CDR3 totals 13 residues. CDR3 loop: CASSEEANYGYTF. In DNA, the CDR3 is TGTGCCAGCTCGGAGGAAGCTAACTATGGCTACACCTTC.

The chain combines TRBV25-1 with TRBJ1-4; 9 nucleotides align to TRBD1. The CDR3 has 13 residues. Looked up from germline, CDR1 is MGHDK and CDR2 is SYGVNS. Trimming cost V 7 bases and J 8 bases; bases outside gene matches: 5. The CDR3 here is CASKQGAREKLFF. As DNA, the CDR3 is TGTGCCAGCAAACAGGGGGCGCGGGAAAAACTGTTTTTT.

This clone was seen a single time. The gene calls are TRBV12-1 and TRBJ1-5. TRBV12-1 is described as a pseudogene. The CDR3 covers 16 residues. Here the CDR3 DNA reads TGTGCCAGCAGCTTTGTTGGTCTTTGGTGCAATCAGCCCCAGCATTTT. Its protein is CASSFVGLWCNQPQHF.

The chain combines TRBV7-2 with TRBJ1-1; possible D gene TRBD1, 5 bases. This CDR3 region has 14 residues. CDR1 and CDR2 from the germline V gene are SGHTA and FQGNSA. Trimming shortened V by 1 base and J by 1 base, and 7 bases separated the two germline ends. CDR3: CASSLVGGNTEAFF. CDR3 in DNA: TGTGCCAGCAGCTTAGTTGGGGGGAACACTGAAGCTTTCTTT.

The rearrangement joins TRBV28 to TRBJ1-1; 8 positions match TRBD1. Germline CDR1 reads MDHEN; CDR2 reads SYDVKM. CDR3 length equals 15 residues. Unmatched junction bases numbered 8, after V lost 2 bases and J lost 6 bases. The CDR3 region has the DNA TGTGCCAGCAGTTTACCCCGCGGGACAGGCTCTGAAGCTTTCTTT. Its translation: CASSLPRGTGSEAFF. The variable domain in full, with the rest retrieved from reference TRBV28 and TRBJ1-1, is DVKVTQSSRYLVKRTGEKVFLECVQDMDHENMFWYRQDPGLGLRLIYFSYDVKMKEKGDIPEGYSVSREKKERFSLILESASTNQTSMYLCASSLPRGTGSEAFFGQGTRLTVV.

Here the CDR3 DNA reads TGTGCCAGCAGTAGCGGCGGAGGCGAAAAACTGTTTTTT. This codes for CASSSGGGEKLFF. This chain joins TRBV6-5 and TRBJ1-4; no clear D gene. Germline CDR1 MNHEY, CDR2 SVGAGI. The CDR3 extends over 13 amino acids. Trimming removed 5 bases at V and 8 bases at J, with 12 bases between.

This chain joins TRBV2 and TRBJ1-2; the match to TRBD1 covers 7 bases. The CDR3 is 15 amino acids. The germline V gene encodes CDR1 SNHLY and CDR2 FYNNEI. V lost 3 bases to trimming and J lost 4 bases; unmatched junction nucleotides: 8. This chain's CDR3 is CASSDQGGYSYGYTF. The DNA of the CDR3 is TGTGCCAGCAGTGACCAGGGGGGGTATTCCTATGGCTACACCTTC.

The J gene is TRBJ2-7, the V gene TRBV28; D might be TRBD2 (5 bases). Germline assignment: CDR1 MDHEN and CDR2 SYDVKM. V lost 8 bases and J lost 4, with 9 bases in between. The CDR3 runs to 11 residues. CDR3 coding DNA: TGTGCCAGCGCGGACTTTTACGAGCAGTACTTC. Protein sequence: CASADFYEQYF.

Ten or more counts support this clone. V usage is TRBV9 and J usage is TRBJ2-7; tentatively, D is TRBD1 or TRBD2 (5 bases each). The V and J ends lost 0 bases and 2 bases respectively, with 9 bases between them. The germline gives CDR1 SGDLS, CDR2 YYNGEE. The CDR3 sequence is 14 residues long. This chain's CDR3 is CASSVGDGPYEQYF. The CDR3 nucleotides read TGTGCCAGCAGCGTAGGGGACGGACCCTACGAGCAGTACTTC. Using reference TRBV9 and TRBJ2-7 for the parts outside the CDR3, the full variable domain is DSGVTQTPKHLITATGQRVTLRCSPRSGDLSVYWYQQSLDQGLQFLIQYYNGEERAKGNILERFSAQQFPDLHSELNLSSLELGDSALYFCASSVGDGPYEQYFGPGTRLTVT.

The chain combines TRBV5-1 with TRBJ1-5; D uncertain. Germline CDR1 reads SGHRS; CDR2 reads YFSETQ. The CDR3 runs 15 residues. Trimming took off 1 base at V and 0 bases at J, with 8 bases between the two ends. The CDR3 loop is CASSLYGDSNQPQHF. For the CDR3, the DNA is TGCGCCAGCAGCTTGTATGGGGATAGCAATCAGCCCCAGCATTTT. The full variable domain, rest sourced from reference TRBV5-1 and TRBJ1-5, is KAGVTQTPRYLIKTRGQQVTLSCSPISGHRSVSWYQQTPGQGLQFLFEYFSETQRNKGNFPGRFSGRQFSNSRSEMNVSTLELGDSALYLCASSLYGDSNQPQHFGDGTRLSIL.

The rearrangement links TRBV7-9 to TRBJ1-2; 7 bases are shared with TRBD1. CDR3 length: 14 residues. V gave up 5 bases and J gave up 3 bases; unmatched junction bases: 6. Germline V gene lookup returns CDR1 SEHNR and CDR2 FQNEAQ (reference sequence). CDR3 sequence: CASSRDSLHYGYTF. As DNA, the CDR3 is TGTGCCAGCAGCCGGGACAGCCTCCACTATGGCTACACCTTC. The full variable domain, with the rest looked up from reference TRBV7-9 and TRBJ1-2, is DTGVSQNPRHKITKRGQNVTFRCDPISEHNRLYWYRQTLGQGPEFLTYFQNEAQLEKSRLLSDRFSAERPKGSFSTLEIQRTEQGDSAMYLCASSRDSLHYGYTFGSGTRLTVV.

J is TRBJ1-2 and V is TRBV19, with D perhaps TRBD1 (6 bases). Germline V gene lookup returns CDR1 LNHDA and CDR2 SQIVND (reference sequence). Trimming shortened V by 5 bases and J by 1 base, and 14 bases separated the two germline ends. This CDR3 has 15 amino acids. The CDR3 DNA sequence: TGTGCCAGTAGTCCACAGGGATATTATAACTATGGCTACACCTTC. It specifies CASSPQGYYNYGYTF.

The sample holds a few counts of this clone. The chain recombines TRBV3-1 (or the pseudogene TRBV3-2) with TRBJ1-6; D is uncertain. Germline values: CDR1 LGHDT, CDR2 YNNKEL (reference sequence). Trimming pared 0 bases from V and 10 bases from J, leaving 10 bases between. This CDR3 has 14 residues. CDR3 coding DNA: TGTGCCAGCAGCCAAGATTGGCTGGGCTCACCCCTCCACTTT. This gives the protein CASSQDWLGSPLHF.

The chain employs TRBV11-2 and TRBJ1-2; D might be TRBD1 (6 bases). The germline V gene encodes CDR1 SGHAT and CDR2 FQNNGV. The CDR3 totals 13 residues. V shed 6 bases and J shed 4 bases, with 12 bases lying between them. CDR3: CASRIQGSYGYTF. In nucleotides, the CDR3 is TGTGCCAGCAGGATACAGGGAAGCTATGGCTACACCTTC.

This chain connects TRBV19 to TRBJ1-5; weak D call: TRBD1 (5 bases). Germline CDR1 is LNHDA and CDR2 is SQIVND (reference sequence). The germline V and J ends were trimmed by 7 bases and 1 base, with 11 bases remaining between them. The CDR3 covers 14 residues. This CDR3 reads CASMQGASNQPQHF. Written as DNA, the CDR3 is TGTGCCAGTATGCAAGGGGCCAGCAATCAGCCCCAGCATTTT.

The V call is TRBV18, the J call TRBJ2-7; a possible D gene is TRBD1 (6 bases). Deletions cut 6 bases from V and 6 bases from J, with 12 bases between. This CDR3 is built from 12 residues. Germline loops: CDR1 KGHSH, CDR2 LQKENI. The CDR3 bases are TGTGCCAGCTCGCCGATCAGGGGCGAGCAGTACTTC. The encoded protein is CASSPIRGEQYF.

The chain employs TRBV30 and TRBJ2-7, with D possibly being TRBD2 (6 bases). Germline values: CDR1 GTSNPN, CDR2 SVGIG (reference sequence). Trimming removed 4 bases from V and 5 bases from J, with 15 bases in between. CDR3 length equals 13 residues. DNA for the CDR3: TGTGCCTGGACGGCGGGGCACGGTCACGAGCAGTACTTC. This encodes CAWTAGHGHEQYF.

V and J are TRBV7-2 and TRBJ2-3; 10 bases fit TRBD2. CDR1 is SGHTA, CDR2 FQGNSA, per germline. The V gene end was trimmed by 4 bases and the J gene end by 4 bases; junction bases not matched to a gene: 8. CDR3 size: 16 residues. CDR3 DNA: TGTGCCAGCAGCTCTCAGAGCGGGGGGGCGTCAGATACGCAGTATTTT. Encoded protein: CASSSQSGGASDTQYF.

In this sample, this clone turned up once. V is TRBV24-1 and J is TRBJ1-1, with 10 bases aligning to TRBD1. V gave up 5 bases and J gave up 9 bases; unmatched junction bases: 11. This CDR3 has 15 amino acids. Germline V CDR1 and CDR2: KGHDR, SFDVKD. CDR3 amino acids: CATSAQDRGYVQAFF. The CDR3 DNA sequence: TGTGCCACCAGTGCCCAGGACAGGGGGTACGTGCAAGCTTTCTTT.

This chain joins TRBV12-5 and TRBJ1-3; D not resolved. The germline V gene has CDR1 LGHNT and CDR2 FRNRAP. The CDR3 length is 14 residues. With 3 bases removed from V and 0 bases from J, the gap between germline ends came to 6 bases. The CDR3 loop is CASGFGNSGNTIYF. CDR3 bases: TGTGCTAGTGGTTTTGGAAACTCTGGAAACACCATATATTTT.

This rearrangement joins TRBV13 to TRBJ2-5; D may be TRBD2 (6 bases). V lost 3 bases, J lost 4 bases, and 9 bases lay in between. CDR1 is PRHDT, CDR2 FYEKMQ, per germline (reference sequence). This CDR3 is 13 amino acids long. The CDR3 DNA follows: TGTGCCAGCAGCTTCGAGGGAGGAGAGACCCAGTACTTC. As protein: CASSFEGGETQYF.

This chain uses TRBV2 with TRBJ1-2, with TRBD1 matching 8 bases. Per germline, CDR1 SNHLY and CDR2 FYNNEI. The junction had 12 bases not matched to a gene; V was cut back by 6 bases and J by 6 bases. The CDR3 runs 15 residues. The CDR3 sequence is CASSRTPDRANGYTF. The CDR3 DNA is TGTGCCAGCAGCCGAACCCCGGACAGGGCAAATGGCTACACCTTC. The full variable domain, completed using reference TRBV2 and TRBJ1-2, is EPEVTQTPSHQVTQMGQEVILRCVPISNHLYFYWYRQILGQKVEFLVSFYNNEISEKSEIFDDQFSVERPDGSNFTLKIRSTKLEDSAMYFCASSRTPDRANGYTFGSGTRLTVV.